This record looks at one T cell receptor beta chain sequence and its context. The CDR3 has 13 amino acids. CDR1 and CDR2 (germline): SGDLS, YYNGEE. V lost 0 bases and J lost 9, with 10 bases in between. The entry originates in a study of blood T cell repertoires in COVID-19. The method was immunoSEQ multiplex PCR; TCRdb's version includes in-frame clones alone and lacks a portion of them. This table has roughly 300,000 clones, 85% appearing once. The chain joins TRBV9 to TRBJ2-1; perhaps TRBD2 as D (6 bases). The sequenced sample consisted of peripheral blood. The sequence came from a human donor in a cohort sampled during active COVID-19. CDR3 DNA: TGTGCCAGCAGCGTAGAGACTAGAGGTGAGCAGTTCTTC. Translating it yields CASSVETRGEQFF. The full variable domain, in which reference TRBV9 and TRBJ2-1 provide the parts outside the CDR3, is DSGVTQTPKHLITATGQRVTLRCSPRSGDLSVYWYQQSLDQGLQFLIQYYNGEERAKGNILERFSAQQFPDLHSELNLSSLELGDSALYFCASSVETRGEQFFGPGTRLTVL.